A selection of T cell receptor beta chains follows, all from one sample in a study of cytomegalovirus exposure and HLA in healthy donors. Method: immunoSEQ multiplex PCR; TCRdb's copy keeps in-frame clones and lacks some. The data contain 100,000 or so clones, around 96% of them singletons. The sample taken for sequencing was PBMCs. The receptors were gathered from a woman aged 18-30 years in good health and CMV-seronegative. Each CDR3 is given with its conserved first and last residue. The order of the fields is CDR3 length, clone size, D gene, V gene, J gene, CDR3 protein, CDR3 DNA. D genes are given only for firm matches. Size values are once, few and many counts, or a class for expanded clones, and some rows have none.

12	NA	NA	TRBV5-6	TRBJ2-2	CASSLGPGELFF	TGTGCCAGCAGTTTGGGGCCCGGGGAGCTGTTTTTT
17	NA	TRBD2	TRBV18	TRBJ2-1	CASSSRTSGHSYNEQFF	TGTGCCAGCTCATCACGGACTAGCGGACACTCCTACAATGAGCAGTTCTTC
14	NA	TRBD1	TRBV11-2	TRBJ1-2	CASSSGTGGDGYTF	TGTGCCAGCAGCTCCGGGACAGGGGGCGATGGCTACACCTTC
8	NA	NA	TRBV12-5	TRBJ2-7	CASGDMYF	TGTGCTAGTGGGGACATGTACTTC
13	NA	TRBD2	TRBV5-6	TRBJ2-1	CASSYGLANEQFF	TGTGCCAGCAGCTACGGACTAGCTAACGAGCAGTTCTTC
13	NA	NA	TRBV19	TRBJ2-7	CASNKRNSYEQYF	TGTGCCAGTAATAAGCGGAACTCCTACGAGCAGTACTTC
16	NA	TRBD1	TRBV7-8	TRBJ1-5	CASSLTGGYSNQPQHF	TGTGCCAGCAGCTTAACAGGGGGATATAGCAATCAGCCCCAGCATTTT
16	once	TRBD2	TRBV7-2	TRBJ2-3	CASSLALAGGTDTQYF	TGTGCCAGCAGCTTAGCACTAGCGGGGGGGACAGATACGCAGTATTTT
15	NA	TRBD2	TRBV5-1	TRBJ2-5	CASRPGLDGQETQYF	TGCGCCAGCAGACCGGGACTAGATGGGCAAGAGACCCAGTACTTC
17	NA	NA	TRBV5-8	TRBJ1-3	CASSPPTGFNRGNTIYF	TGTGCCAGCAGCCCACCCACAGGGTTCAATCGTGGAAACACCATATATTTT
14	NA	NA	TRBV27	TRBJ2-7	CASSLSPGNYEQYF	TGTGCCAGCAGTTTATCCCCAGGAAACTACGAGCAGTACTTC
14	NA	TRBD2	TRBV6-5	TRBJ2-3	CASSYAGVVDTQYF	TGTGCCAGCAGTTACGCGGGGGTGGTAGATACGCAGTATTTT
14	NA	NA	TRBV2	TRBJ1-2	CASSEVRGSYGYTF	TGTGCCAGCAGTGAAGTACGGGGTTCCTATGGCTACACCTTC
15	NA	NA	TRBV9	TRBJ2-7	CASSVDVGSSYEQYF	TGTGCCAGCAGCGTAGACGTGGGGAGCTCCTACGAGCAGTACTTC
15	NA	TRBD1	TRBV7-8	TRBJ1-1	CASSLTDRGGTEAFF	TGTGCCAGCAGCCTTACAGACAGGGGTGGAACTGAAGCTTTCTTT
14	NA	NA	TRBV9	TRBJ1-2	CASSESDSSVGYTF	TGTGCCAGCAGCGAATCCGACAGCTCAGTAGGCTACACCTTC
12	once	NA	TRBV27	TRBJ1-1	CASSFWGGEAFF	TGTGCCAGCAGTTTTTGGGGGGGTGAAGCTTTCTTT
15	NA	NA	TRBV7-9	TRBJ1-2	CASSLTPGSHYGYTF	TGTGCCAGCAGCTTAACCCCGGGGAGCCACTATGGCTACACCTTC
14	NA	TRBD1	TRBV29-1	TRBJ2-1	CSVTGAPLYNEQFF	TGCAGCGTTACAGGGGCCCCTCTCTACAATGAGCAGTTCTTC
15	NA	TRBD1	TRBV9	TRBJ1-2	CASSVAGTGGHGYTF	TGTGCCAGCAGCGTGGCCGGGACAGGGGGCCACGGCTACACCTTC
13	NA	NA	TRBV11-2	TRBJ2-7	CASSLEASYEQYF	TGTGCCAGCAGCTTGGAGGCCAGCTACGAGCAGTACTTC
13	NA	NA	TRBV10-3	TRBJ1-2	CAINNGGDYGYTF	TGTGCCATCAACAACGGGGGGGACTATGGCTACACCTTC
16	NA	NA	TRBV27	TRBJ1-6	CASSLGGGPYNSPLHF	TGTGCCAGCAGTTTAGGGGGGGGCCCCTATAATTCACCCCTCCACTTT
17	NA	TRBD1	TRBV7-9	TRBJ1-2	CASSSNTGGERLYGYTF	TGTGCCAGCAGCTCAAATACAGGGGGCGAAAGGCTTTATGGCTACACCTTC
14	NA	TRBD1	TRBV7-6	TRBJ2-3	CASRGQGSPDTQYF	TGTGCCAGCAGGGGACAGGGATCACCAGATACGCAGTATTTT
14	NA	NA	TRBV27	TRBJ1-2	CASSPSGFPYGYTF	TGTGCCAGCAGTCCTTCAGGGTTTCCGTATGGCTACACCTTC
13	NA	NA	TRBV27	TRBJ1-2	CASSLGGEVSYTF	TGTGCCAGCAGTCTAGGCGGCGAAGTTAGCTACACCTTC
13	few	TRBD1	TRBV27	TRBJ1-1	CASQQGGYTEAFF	TGTGCCAGCCAGCAGGGGGGTTACACTGAAGCTTTCTTT
14	NA	NA	TRBV5-4	TRBJ2-7	CASSLSVADNEQYF	TGTGCCAGCAGCTTGTCGGTAGCGGACAACGAGCAGTACTTC
13	NA	NA	TRBV5-1	TRBJ2-3	CASSLTGTDTQYF	TGCGCCAGCAGCTTAACAGGGACAGATACGCAGTATTTT
16	NA	NA	TRBV7-9	TRBJ2-1	CASSPKDLHVYNEQFF	TGTGCCAGCAGCCCAAAGGACTTACATGTTTACAATGAGCAGTTCTTC
15	once	NA	TRBV4-1	TRBJ2-7	CASSQDQKGAYEQYF	TGCGCCAGCAGCCAAGATCAGAAAGGGGCCTACGAGCAGTACTTC
14	NA	TRBD2	TRBV2	TRBJ2-1	CASIELAPYNEQFF	TGTGCCAGCATAGAACTAGCGCCCTACAATGAGCAGTTCTTC
13	NA	NA	TRBV6-5	TRBJ1-1	CASSRSTGTEAFF	TGTGCCAGCAGCCGATCAACAGGCACTGAAGCTTTCTTT
15	NA	NA	TRBV19	TRBJ2-1	CASSMGPVEYNEQFF	TGTGCCAGTAGTATGGGGCCCGTTGAATACAATGAGCAGTTCTTC
14	NA	NA	TRBV21-1	TRBJ2-1	CASSKNLQYNEQFF	TGTGCCAGCAGCAAAAACTTACAGTACAATGAGCAGTTCTTC
14	NA	NA	TRBV6-4	TRBJ1-4	CASSEGATNEKLFF	TGTGCCAGCAGTGAAGGGGCAACTAATGAAAAACTGTTTTTT